These T cell receptor beta chains were read from a single sample in a study of technical replicates of blood from four donors. The data were produced by immunoSEQ multiplex PCR, yet TCRdb's version contains in-frame clones alone and is incomplete. This repertoire shows around 64,000 clones, just under 95% found once; its top ten account for roughly 4%. The sequenced sample consisted of PBMCs. These receptor sequences come from a human donor in good health. Some clones in this sample may be carry-over from other donors' samples. Each CDR3 is given with its conserved first and last residue. D genes are given only for firm matches. For some rows the clone size is stated as once, few or many, or as a class when expanded; others skip it.

TRBJ2-7 NA TRBD2 TRBV6-5 CASRTLAGGPGEQYF TGTGCCAGCAGGACCCTAGCGGGGGGGCCAGGGGAGCAGTACTTC
TRBJ2-7 once TRBD1 TRBV6-1 CASGLTGANEQYF TGTGCCAGCGGCCTGACAGGGGCTAACGAGCAGTACTTC
TRBJ1-2 NA NA TRBV20-1 CSADRAYGYTF TGCAGTGCCGACAGAGCCTATGGCTACACCTTC
TRBJ2-1 NA NA TRBV18 CASSPAQGGNEQFF TGTGCCAGCTCACCCGCCCAGGGTGGGAATGAGCAGTTCTTC
TRBJ2-3 NA TRBD2 TRBV29-1 CSATVERGRTDTQYF TGCAGCGCCACGGTTGAGCGGGGGAGGACAGATACGCAGTATTTT
TRBJ1-1 NA NA TRBV11-2 CASSTQWTSDEAFF TGTGCCAGCAGCACTCAGTGGACTAGCGATGAAGCTTTCTTT
TRBJ2-7 NA TRBD2 TRBV27 CASSSRWSGTHEQYF TGTGCCAGCAGTTCCCGGTGGAGCGGGACCCACGAGCAGTACTTC
TRBJ1-5 NA NA TRBV2 CASSPGRQANQPQHF TGTGCCAGCAGTCCCGGGAGGCAGGCAAATCAGCCCCAGCATTTT
TRBJ1-5 NA NA TRBV7-2 CASSLGTGWSNQPQHF TGTGCCAGCAGCTTAGGCACAGGGTGGAGCAATCAGCCCCAGCATTTT
TRBJ2-1 NA NA TRBV2 CASSSTPSEQFF TGTGCCAGCAGTTCCACCCCTAGTGAGCAGTTCTTC
TRBJ1-2 NA NA TRBV29-1 CSVQGAPENNYGYTF TGCAGCGTTCAGGGCGCTCCCGAGAATAACTATGGCTACACCTTC
TRBJ2-3 NA TRBD1 TRBV2 CASNLIGTGGGDTQYF TGTGCCAGCAACTTAATAGGGACAGGGGGTGGAGATACGCAGTATTTT
TRBJ2-1 NA NA TRBV5-1 CASSLEGGRIHNEQFF TGCGCCAGCAGCTTGGAAGGCGGGCGGATCCACAATGAGCAGTTCTTC
TRBJ1-3 NA NA TRBV7-9 CASSLAEGQARDF TGTGCCAGCAGCTTAGCCGAAGGACAAGCTAGAGATTTT
TRBJ1-1 NA TRBD1 TRBV10-3 CAISLDRGGFVAFF TGTGCCATCAGCCTAGACAGGGGCGGTTTCGTAGCTTTCTTT
TRBJ2-5 NA TRBD1 TRBV23-1 CASSRPRDRGRRYQETQYF TGCGCCAGCAGTCGTCCCCGGGACAGGGGGCGCCGGTACCAAGAGACCCAGTACTTC
TRBJ2-7 once NA TRBV14 CASSQDLRSGEQYF TGTGCCAGCAGCCAAGATTTGCGGAGCGGGGAGCAGTACTTC
TRBJ1-1 NA NA TRBV21-1 CASSKEAEGTLMNTEAFF TGTGCCAGCAGCAAAGAGGCTGAGGGTACACTAATGAACACTGAAGCTTTCTTT
TRBJ1-1 NA NA TRBV5-1 CASSLERVSGTEAFF TGCGCCAGCAGCTTGGAGCGGGTTTCGGGCACTGAAGCTTTCTTT
TRBJ1-1 NA NA TRBV4-2 CASSARWNGNEAFF TGTGCCAGCAGCGCCCGATGGAACGGGAATGAAGCTTTCTTT
TRBJ2-7 NA TRBD1 TRBV7-9 CASRLSYRGRYEQYF TGTGCCAGCAGGTTAAGTTACAGGGGGAGATACGAGCAGTACTTC
TRBJ1-2 NA NA TRBV7-2 CASRPGNYGYTF TGTGCCAGCAGACCGGGGAACTATGGCTACACCTTC